These 24 T cell receptor beta chains originate from one sample sequenced in a study of T cell responses to AZD1222 COVID-19 vaccine. This table comes from immunoSEQ multiplex PCR, and its TCRdb copy is limited to in-frame clones, with some not included. The sample contains around 130,000 clones, 93% of which appear only once. The sequencing used peripheral blood, collected on day 0 of AZD1222 vaccination. These receptors were collected from an adult in good health.

The chain combines TRBV30 with TRBJ1-6; tentative D call: TRBD1 (5 bases). With 7 bases removed from V and 4 bases from J, the gap between germline ends came to 26 bases. Germline CDR1 and CDR2: GTSNPN and SVGIG (reference sequence). The CDR3 is made up of 18 amino acids. In DNA form, the CDR3 reads TGTGCCTCTTTTGCACGGTCGGGACCGAAGTTTTATAATTCACCCCTCCACTTT. Its protein is CASFARSGPKFYNSPLHF.

This chain joins TRBV5-4 and TRBJ2-2; 7 bases line up with TRBD2. Germline trimming cut 4 bases from V and 5 bases from J; bases unmatched to any gene: 11. Germline loops: CDR1 SGHNT, CDR2 YYREEE (reference sequence). This CDR3 region has 16 residues. The CDR3 nucleotides are TGTGCCAGCAGCCCCGTAAGACTAGCCGGTACCGGGGAGCTGTTTTTT. It translates to CASSPVRLAGTGELFF.

This clone was recorded once. This chain connects TRBV9 to TRBJ1-4; tentative D call: TRBD1 (5 bases). Germline V gene sequence: CDR1 SGDLS, CDR2 YYNGEE. Deletions cut 3 bases from V and 6 bases from J, with 18 bases between. The length of the CDR3 is 16 residues. The CDR3 reads CASSGGRAGVDEKLFF. The DNA for the CDR3 is TGTGCCAGCAGCGGGGGCCGGGCCGGAGTTGATGAAAAACTGTTTTTT.

V gene TRBV7-2 combines with J gene TRBJ2-2; D call uncertain. Germline-derived CDR1 and CDR2 are SGHTA and FQGNSA. This CDR3 has 15 amino acids. V dropped 5 bases and J dropped 2 bases, with 12 bases sitting between them. This CDR3 is CASSPTRTNTGELFF. The CDR3 nucleotides are TGTGCCAGCAGCCCGACACGAACTAACACCGGGGAGCTGTTTTTT.

The chain combines TRBV19 with TRBJ1-2, with D perhaps matching TRBD1 (6 bases). V was trimmed by 3 bases and J by 5 bases, leaving 13 bases between them. Looked up from germline, CDR1 is LNHDA and CDR2 is SQIVND (reference sequence). The CDR3 is made up of 14 amino acids. The CDR3 nucleotides read TGTGCCAGTAGTATGGTGGACAGCAAGTATGGCTACACCTTC. It encodes CASSMVDSKYGYTF.

This clone came up once. The rearrangement links TRBV24-1 to TRBJ2-1; weak D call: TRBD2 (6 bases). Trimming stripped 7 bases from V and 7 bases from J, with 13 bases between. Germline CDR1 and CDR2: KGHDR and SFDVKD. The CDR3 runs 13 residues. CDR3 DNA sequence: TGTGCCACCAGGCATTCCGGGGGAAATGAGCAGTTCTTC. It is translated as CATRHSGGNEQFF.

The genes are TRBV19 and TRBJ1-4; no definite D call. The CDR3 contains 16 residues. Trimming stripped 7 bases from V and 0 bases from J, with 15 bases between. Germline assignment: CDR1 LNHDA and CDR2 SQIVND (reference sequence). In DNA, the CDR3 is TGTGCCAGTACCACCGGCGGGAGGGCAACTAATGAAAAACTGTTTTTT. It translates to CASTTGGRATNEKLFF. The entire variable domain, with the rest obtained from reference TRBV19 and TRBJ1-4, is as follows: DGGITQSPKYLFRKEGQNVTLSCEQNLNHDAMYWYRQDPGQGLRLIYYSQIVNDFQKGDIAEGYSVSREKKESFPLTVTSAQKNPTAFYLCASTTGGRATNEKLFFGSGTQLSVL.

CDR3 DNA: TGTGCCAGCAGCTCCGCCGCTTCGATGGGGGGAACTGAAGCTTTCTTT. This codes for CASSSAASMGGTEAFF. This chain links TRBV5-4 with TRBJ1-1, with a weak D call TRBD1 (5 bases). The CDR3 is 16 residues long. The germline V gene encodes CDR1 SGHNT and CDR2 YYREEE (reference sequence). The germline V and J ends were trimmed by 3 bases and 5 bases, with 20 bases remaining between them.

V is TRBV10-1 and J is TRBJ1-1, with 7 positions matching TRBD1. Germline trimming cut 5 bases from V and 6 bases from J; bases unmatched to any gene: 9. This CDR3 contains 14 residues. Looked up from germline, CDR1 is WNHNN and CDR2 is SYGVQD (reference sequence). CDR3 in DNA: TGCGCCAGCAGTAAAGGGGGGACAGTACCTGAAGCTTTCTTT. Its protein is CASSKGGTVPEAFF.

This chain uses TRBV5-6 with TRBJ2-6; TRBD1 matches at 7 bases. V trimming: 4 bases; J trimming: 1 base; junction bases outside the gene matches: 5. CDR1 is SGHDT, CDR2 YYEEEE, per germline. CDR3 length equals 16 residues. The CDR3 spells CASSRQGMSGANVLTF. The CDR3 DNA sequence: TGTGCCAGCAGCAGACAGGGAATGTCTGGGGCCAACGTCCTGACTTTC.

The chain is built from TRBV29-1 and TRBJ1-2; TRBD1 agrees at 7 bases. Germline trimming cut 2 bases from V and 8 bases from J; bases unmatched to any gene: 5. Germline V gene data show CDR1 as SQVTM and CDR2 as ANQGSEA. The CDR3 is 12 residues long. Here the CDR3 reads CSVELTGDGYTF. CDR3 nucleotide sequence: TGCAGCGTTGAACTCACAGGGGACGGCTACACCTTC. The variable domain in full, completed from reference TRBV29-1 and TRBJ1-2, reads SAVISQKPSRDICQRGTSLTIQCQVDSQVTMMFWYRQQPGQSLTLIATANQGSEATYESGFVIDKFPISRPNLTFSTLTVSNMSPEDSSIYLCSVELTGDGYTFGSGTRLTVV.

CDR3 loop: CASSIAPLSARSNQPQHF. The CDR3 nucleotides are TGTGCCAGTAGTATAGCCCCCCTGTCAGCCCGGTCAAATCAGCCCCAGCATTTT. The chain joins TRBV19 to TRBJ1-5; the D is unclear. V was cut by 1 base and J by 4 bases, with 20 bases left in between. The germline CDR1 and CDR2 sequences are LNHDA and SQIVND (reference sequence). CDR3 length: 18 residues.

The genes are TRBV7-2 and TRBJ2-1, with 7 bases matching TRBD2. V gave up 5 bases and J gave up 4 bases; unmatched junction bases: 8. CDR1 is SGHTA, CDR2 FQGNSA, per germline. This CDR3 is built from 15 residues. The CDR3 is CASSRRGGGYNEQFF. The CDR3 bases are TGTGCCAGCAGCAGGCGGGGCGGGGGATACAATGAGCAGTTCTTC. Using reference TRBV7-2 and TRBJ2-1 for the parts outside the CDR3, the full variable domain is GAGVSQSPSNKVTEKGKDVELRCDPISGHTALYWYRQSLGQGLEFLIYFQGNSAPDKSGLPSDRFSAERTGGSVSTLTIQRTQQEDSAVYLCASSRRGGGYNEQFFGPGTRLTVL.

The chain is built from TRBV7-9 and TRBJ2-1, with 9 bases aligning to TRBD1. CDR3 length equals 14 residues. Germline lookup yields CDR1 SEHNR and CDR2 FQNEAQ (reference sequence). J gave up 8 bases and V 1 base, and 3 bases lay outside the gene matches. CDR3 amino acids: CASSLVWDRDEQFF. In nucleotides, the CDR3 is TGTGCCAGCAGCTTAGTATGGGACAGGGATGAGCAGTTCTTC. Filled out from reference TRBV7-9 and TRBJ2-1, the complete variable domain reads DTGVSQNPRHKITKRGQNVTFRCDPISEHNRLYWYRQTLGQGPEFLTYFQNEAQLEKSRLLSDRFSAERPKGSFSTLEIQRTEQGDSAMYLCASSLVWDRDEQFFGPGTRLTVL.

This chain connects TRBV7-2 to TRBJ1-4; D unresolved. The V and J ends lost 5 bases and 8 bases respectively, with 15 bases between them. CDR1 and CDR2 from the germline V gene are SGHTA and FQGNSA. The CDR3 runs to 14 residues. The CDR3 is CASSAGSRGEKLFF. The CDR3 DNA is TGTGCCAGCAGCGCTGGCTCCCGTGGGGAAAAACTGTTTTTT.

This chain connects TRBV19 to TRBJ2-3, with TRBD1 matching 8 bases. V was clipped by 6 bases and J by 1 base; unmatched bases: 6. In germline, CDR1 is LNHDA, CDR2 SQIVND (reference sequence). The CDR3 extends over 15 amino acids. The CDR3: CASRVTGAGTDTQYF. The CDR3, as DNA: TGTGCCAGTAGGGTGACAGGGGCGGGCACAGATACGCAGTATTTT.

This chain links TRBV14 with TRBJ1-2, with 7 positions matching TRBD1. This CDR3 is built from 14 residues. Germline trimming cut 5 bases from V and 2 bases from J; bases unmatched to any gene: 5. Germline CDR1 and CDR2: SGHDN and FVKESK. The CDR3 DNA sequence: TGTGCCAGCAGCTACCAACAGGGGAACTATGGCTACACCTTC. It encodes CASSYQQGNYGYTF. Variable domain in full (rest from reference TRBV14 and TRBJ1-2): EAGVTQFPSHSVIEKGQTVTLRCDPISGHDNLYWYRRVMGKEIKFLLHFVKESKQDESGMPNNRFLAERTGGTYSTLKVQPAELEDSGVYFCASSYQQGNYGYTFGSGTRLTVV.

This clone was seen only once. V gene TRBV29-1 combines with J gene TRBJ1-1; TRBD1 matches 8 bases. Trimming cost V 7 bases and J 11 bases; bases outside gene matches: 6. This CDR3 has 10 amino acids. Germline V gene lookup returns CDR1 SQVTM and CDR2 ANQGSEA. The CDR3 DNA sequence: TGCAGCGCGGGACAGGTGGAGGCTTTCTTT. Translating it yields CSAGQVEAFF.

The V and J genes are TRBV2 and TRBJ2-7; unclear D gene. CDR1 is SNHLY, CDR2 FYNNEI, per germline. Trimming removed 1 base at V and 3 bases at J, with 10 bases between. The CDR3 is 14 amino acids. In nucleotides, the CDR3 is TGTGCCAGCAGTGAAGGTATCCAGAACTACGAGCAGTACTTC. Translated: CASSEGIQNYEQYF. The whole variable domain, remainder taken from reference TRBV2 and TRBJ2-7, is EPEVTQTPSHQVTQMGQEVILRCVPISNHLYFYWYRQILGQKVEFLVSFYNNEISEKSEIFDDQFSVERPDGSNFTLKIRSTKLEDSAMYFCASSEGIQNYEQYFGPGTRLTVT.

The chain is built from TRBV28 and TRBJ2-7; D ambiguous. V shed 7 bases and J shed 0 bases, with 10 bases lying between them. CDR3 length: 13 amino acids. Germline-derived CDR1 and CDR2 are MDHEN and SYDVKM. The DNA of the CDR3 is TGTGCCAGCAAGCCAAGGACCTCCTACGAGCAGTACTTC. It codes for CASKPRTSYEQYF.

V usage is TRBV19 and J usage is TRBJ2-3; TRBD2 agrees at 7 bases. The CDR3 runs 17 residues. V lost 5 bases and J lost 2; bases outside the gene matches: 13. The germline gives CDR1 LNHDA, CDR2 SQIVND (reference sequence). CDR3 DNA: TGTGCCAGTAGTTCACCCCAGCGGGGCGTCCACACAGATACGCAGTATTTT. Residues: CASSSPQRGVHTDTQYF. Drawing the rest from reference TRBV19 and TRBJ2-3, the complete variable domain is DGGITQSPKYLFRKEGQNVTLSCEQNLNHDAMYWYRQDPGQGLRLIYYSQIVNDFQKGDIAEGYSVSREKKESFPLTVTSAQKNPTAFYLCASSSPQRGVHTDTQYFGPGTRLTVL.

Only a few counts were recorded for this clone. The chain has TRBV19 and TRBJ1-4; no reliable D call. Per the germline V gene, CDR1 is LNHDA and CDR2 is SQIVND (reference sequence). Trimming removed 2 bases from V and 8 bases from J, with 6 bases in between. This CDR3 has 12 amino acids. CDR3 amino acids: CASSIPGEKLFF. The CDR3 nucleotides are TGTGCCAGTAGTATACCCGGGGAAAAACTGTTTTTT.

The chain uses TRBV7-6 and TRBJ2-1, with 10 bases identical to TRBD2. V was pared by 1 base and J by 7 bases, with 7 bases of the junction left unmatched. CDR1 and CDR2 (germline): SGHVS, FNYEAQ. The CDR3 totals 16 residues. CDR3 in amino acids: CASSLGASGSRNEQFF. CDR3 coding DNA: TGTGCCAGCAGCTTAGGGGCTAGCGGGAGCCGAAATGAGCAGTTCTTC.

This chain connects TRBV5-4 to TRBJ2-7, with D perhaps matching TRBD2 (6 bases). The V end was cut by 7 bases, the J end by 0 bases, with 20 bases between. Germline assignment: CDR1 SGHNT and CDR2 YYREEE (reference sequence). The CDR3 is made up of 16 amino acids. CDR3 nucleotides: TGTGCCAGCTCTCCGGCGGGGATCCCGAGCTCCTACGAGCAGTACTTC. Translation: CASSPAGIPSSYEQYF.